This T cell receptor beta chain was identified in a study of blood T cell repertoires in COVID-19 (dated by TCRdb to the early 2020s). Some background on the complete study: Samples from collaborators originated in the United States, Italy and Spain and spanned both the acute and convalescent phases of COVID-19. The material from the prospective study consisted of cDNA or gDNA derived from T cells, B-cell-depleted T cells, or PBMCs. Deeply sampled blood TCRbeta repertoires from subjects exposed to, actively infected with, or recovered from COVID-19 were included in the dataset. The repertoires were released in a freely available public database intended as a resource for research on the immune response to SARS-CoV-2. The samples were drawn from two sources: the first 160 participants of the ongoing ImmuneRACE study, and about 1,300 subjects contributed by 6 global collaborators. Sample metadata almost always included a de-identified subject ID, COVID-19 status, age in years and sex. Where available, HLA class I and class II types were obtained from metadata supplied by the sample provider rather than from assay-based typing. Paper-wide results and their limitations: The quantity of clinical and demographic metadata differed by source and by participant and was supplied without curation.

Whole blood was collected in K2EDTA tubes by collaborating institutions according to the institutions' own protocols. For TCRbeta analysis, collaborators shipped samples in one of three forms: frozen whole blood, isolated PBMCs, or DNA extracted from either of those sample types. The immunoSEQ Assay, a bias-controlled multiplex PCR, was used to amplify TCRbeta CDR3 regions from genomic DNA. In the authors' own workflow: Within the assay, amplification of reference gene primers was used to estimate how many nucleated cells each sample contained. Sequence reads were collapsed and filtered to measure the absolute abundance of every unique TCRbeta CDR3 rearrangement. For each sample, productive Simpson clonality was calculated as the square root of Simpson's diversity index across productive rearrangements. Sourced from immuneACCESS, this table was stored by TCRdb with only in-frame sequences that have V and J called. A share of the clones is absent; for the studies checked, an unresolved V gene accounts for under half, and the remainder has no known explanation. The V and J calls and clone size come from that table; D and trimming were worked out from the DNA. The sample yields approximately 250,000 clones; about 89% were counted once. The ten largest clones take up roughly 8.5% of the sample.

Points on this clone: The antigen this receptor binds is unknown. Per-base qualities were not stored, and no clone one base away is much larger.

The V end loses 3 bases and the J end loses 4 bases, and a stretch of 12 bases separates them. The CDR3 measures 15 amino acids from cysteine to phenylalanine. Solely the CDR3 DNA is kept, with 45 bases framed from the first base. CDR1 and CDR2 are drawn from the germline V gene: MGHDK, SYGVNS. This receptor was identified in a man aged 35-49 years with active or convalescent COVID-19. The chain couples TRBV25-1 to TRBJ2-2; TRBD2 is a weak D gene call, 6 bases matching. The sequenced material came from peripheral blood. Here the CDR3 is given as CASSEGGLFTGELFF. Read as DNA, the sequence is TGTGCCAGCAGTGAGGGGGGACTTTTCACCGGGGAGCTGTTTTTT.